Shown below are 16 T cell receptor beta chains from a single sample sequenced in a study of cytomegalovirus exposure and HLA in healthy donors (dated by TCRdb to 2016 to 2017). Library creation used the immunoSEQ multiplex PCR assay. For the multiplex PCR, a mixture combining 60 forward primers for TCR Vbeta segments and 13 reverse primers for TCR Jbeta segments was used. TCRdb retrieved this table from immuneACCESS and kept in-frame rearrangements only. Not all clones are present; in checked studies, unresolved V genes account for under half, and no reason is known for the remainder. The sample data list tens of thousands of clones, and 75% to 90% of these were observed just once. More than 9.5% of the sample is in the top ten clones. What was sequenced was PBMCs. The origin of the receptors is a woman between 35 and 50 years old in good health and CMV-seropositive.

The genes are TRBV2 and TRBJ2-5; 9 positions match TRBD1. The CDR3 is 14 residues long. Germline trimming cut 2 bases from V and 5 bases from J; bases unmatched to any gene: 3. Germline CDR1 reads SNHLY; CDR2 reads FYNNEI. The CDR3 DNA reads TGTGCCAGCAGTGAAACAGGGGGCCGTGAGACCCAGTACTTC. Its protein is CASSETGGRETQYF.

This clone was recorded a few times. The rearrangement links TRBV6-5 to TRBJ1-2, with a tentative D call TRBD1 (6 bases). The V gene lost 9 bases and the J gene lost 5 bases, with 13 bases spanning the gap. Germline V CDR1 and CDR2: MNHEY, SVGAGI. The length of the CDR3 is 12 residues. The chain's CDR3 is CASWWTAYGYTF. CDR3 DNA: TGTGCCAGTTGGTGGACAGCTTATGGCTACACCTTC.

The V and J genes are TRBV7-9 and TRBJ2-3, with unresolved D. Germline CDR1 reads SEHNR; CDR2 reads FQNEAQ (reference sequence). With 5 bases removed from V and 1 base from J, the gap between germline ends came to 7 bases. This CDR3 spans 13 amino acids. The CDR3 bases are TGTGCCAGCAGCACTTCGCGCACAGATACGCAGTATTTT. Protein product: CASSTSRTDTQYF.

V and J are TRBV27 and TRBJ2-6; 10 bases are shared with TRBD1. Germline values: CDR1 MNHEY, CDR2 SMNVEV (reference sequence). The CDR3 consists of 16 residues. The V and J ends lost 5 bases and 7 bases, in that order; junction bases with no gene match: 8. CDR3 nucleotides: TGTGCCAGCAGTATGCGACAGGGGGCATTTGCCAACGTCCTGACTTTC. It translates to CASSMRQGAFANVLTF.

This chain uses TRBV11-2 with TRBJ2-5, with 7 bases aligning to TRBD2. The CDR3 contains 15 residues. V shed 1 base and J 5 bases; nucleotides not matched to a gene: 7. Per germline, CDR1 SGHAT and CDR2 FQNNGV. The CDR3 region has the DNA TGTGCCAGCAGCTTAGTTTTCGCGGGGGTGGAGACCCAGTACTTC. This sequence encodes CASSLVFAGVETQYF.

The chain employs TRBV18 and TRBJ2-7, with a weak D call TRBD1 (6 bases). CDR3 length: 12 amino acids. Germline assignment: CDR1 KGHSH and CDR2 LQKENI. The V gene lost 0 bases and the J gene lost 12 bases, with 12 bases spanning the gap. CDR3 residues: CASSPPAGELYF. The CDR3 bases are TGTGCCAGCTCACCACCGGCAGGGGAGTTGTACTTC. Filled out from reference TRBV18 and TRBJ2-7, the complete variable domain reads NAGVMQNPRHLVRRRGQEARLRCSPMKGHSHVYWYRQLPEEGLKFMVYLQKENIIDESGMPKERFSAEFPKEGPSILRIQQVVRGDSAAYFCASSPPAGELYFGPGTRLTVT.

The V gene is TRBV5-1, the J gene TRBJ2-5, with TRBD2 matching over 8 bases. The CDR3 loop spans 19 amino acids. In germline, CDR1 is SGHRS, CDR2 YFSETQ. V shed 0 bases and J 3 bases; nucleotides not matched to a gene: 16. The DNA for the CDR3 is TGCGCCAGCAGCTTGGTGGGAGCCGTTAGACTAGCGCCCAAAGAGACCCAGTACTTC. This gives the protein CASSLVGAVRLAPKETQYF.

V is TRBV9 and J is TRBJ2-2; TRBD1 might be the D (5 bases). Trimming cost V 2 bases and J 0 bases, with 8 bases left between them. Germline CDR1 reads SGDLS; CDR2 reads YYNGEE. This CDR3 is built from 15 residues. Here the CDR3 reads CASSVGHTNTGELFF. The CDR3 DNA sequence: TGTGCCAGCAGCGTCGGACACACGAACACCGGGGAGCTGTTTTTT.

This clone was observed once. The chain has TRBV2 and TRBJ1-5, with a possible D match to TRBD1 (6 bases). The germline V gene encodes CDR1 SNHLY and CDR2 FYNNEI. Trimming left V 7 bases short and J 9 bases short, with 19 bases between. This CDR3 is built from 14 residues. For the CDR3, the DNA is TGTGCCAGCACTCTAAGCGGGGGGCTTGGGCCCCAGCATTTT. Amino acids: CASTLSGGLGPQHF.

This chain connects TRBV11-2 to TRBJ2-2, with 9 nucleotides matching TRBD2. V dropped 7 bases and J dropped 5; count of bases not matched to a gene: 20. Per germline, CDR1 SGHAT and CDR2 FQNNGV. The CDR3 is 19 amino acids. The CDR3 region is CASTQGGWAGGPVTGELFF. The CDR3 DNA sequence: TGTGCCAGCACCCAGGGAGGATGGGCGGGGGGGCCGGTTACCGGGGAGCTGTTTTTT.

Written as DNA, the CDR3 is TGTGCCAGCAGTAAGGACAGGGGGCTAGGTGAGCAGTTCTTC. Translating gives CASSKDRGLGEQFF. The chain joins TRBV2 to TRBJ2-1; the match to TRBD1 covers 11 bases. CDR1 and CDR2 (germline): SNHLY, FYNNEI. Unmatched junction bases numbered 6, after V lost 5 bases and J lost 9 bases. The CDR3 extends over 14 amino acids.

Remarks on this clone: Mismatch with germline at one junction end may stem from a read error. The gene calls are TRBV7-9 and TRBJ2-1; D might be TRBD2 (7 bases). This CDR3 contains 16 residues. CDR1 and CDR2 (germline): SEHNR, FQNEAQ (reference sequence). The CDR3 DNA sequence: TGTTCCAGCAGCTCTAGGGGGGGGGCGTCCTACAATGAGCAGTTCTTC. This translates into CSSSSRGGASYNEQFF.

This chain links TRBV27 with TRBJ2-2; possibly TRBD2 for D (6 bases). The CDR3 sequence is 14 residues long. Germline CDR1 reads MNHEY; CDR2 reads SMNVEV (reference sequence). The germline V and J ends were trimmed by 4 bases and 2 bases, with 8 bases remaining between them. CDR3 protein: CASSWGENTGELFF. The CDR3 DNA is TGTGCCAGCAGTTGGGGGGAAAACACCGGGGAGCTGTTTTTT.

This chain joins TRBV19 and TRBJ1-5; TRBD1 might be the D (6 bases). The CDR3 is made up of 15 amino acids. V was pared by 5 bases and J by 4 bases, with 15 bases between. Germline assignment: CDR1 LNHDA and CDR2 SQIVND (reference sequence). CDR3 loop: CASSEGTGWNQPQHF. CDR3 nucleotides: TGTGCCAGTAGTGAGGGAACAGGGTGGAATCAGCCCCAGCATTTT.

Points on this clone: A read error may produce the germline difference seen at one junction end. The V and J genes are TRBV5-1 and TRBJ1-2, with D possibly TRBD1 on 6 matching bases. This CDR3 has 14 amino acids. Germline values: CDR1 SGHRS, CDR2 YFSETQ. The CDR3 reads CASSLGPGEHLKAF. CDR3 sequence (DNA): TGCGCCAGCAGCTTGGGGCCAGGGGAACATCTCAAGGCCTTC.

The chain couples TRBV28 to TRBJ1-6; 8 bases fit TRBD1. Trimming took 8 bases from V and 8 from J; bases not matched to a gene: 5. Germline CDR1 and CDR2: MDHEN and SYDVKM. This CDR3 spans 13 amino acids. The CDR3 sequence: CASVDRVYSPLHF. The CDR3, as DNA: TGTGCCAGCGTGGACAGGGTTTATTCACCCCTCCACTTT.